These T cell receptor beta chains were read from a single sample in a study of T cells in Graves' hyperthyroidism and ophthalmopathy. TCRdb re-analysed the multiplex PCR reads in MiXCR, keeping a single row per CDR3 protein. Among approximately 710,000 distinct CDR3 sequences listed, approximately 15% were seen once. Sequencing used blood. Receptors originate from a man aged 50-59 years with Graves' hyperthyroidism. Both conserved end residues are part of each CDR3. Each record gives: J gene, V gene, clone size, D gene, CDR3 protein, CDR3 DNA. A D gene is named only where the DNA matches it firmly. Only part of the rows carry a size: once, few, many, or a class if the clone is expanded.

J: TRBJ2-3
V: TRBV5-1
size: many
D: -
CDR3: CASSLTGPLTDTQYF
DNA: TGCGCCAGCAGCTTGACAGGCCCACTCACAGATACGCAGTATTTT

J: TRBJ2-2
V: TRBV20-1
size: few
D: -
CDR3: CSARAAGYTGELFF
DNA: TGCAGTGCTAGAGCTGCGGGGTACACCGGGGAGCTGTTTTTT

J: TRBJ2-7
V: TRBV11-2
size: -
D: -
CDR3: CASSLVPTGSYEQYF
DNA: TGTGCCAGCAGCTTAGTACCGACAGGATCCTACGAGCAGTACTTC

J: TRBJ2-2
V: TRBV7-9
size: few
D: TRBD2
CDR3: CASSLPSGSITGELFF
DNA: TGTGCCAGCAGCCTGCCTAGCGGGAGTATCACCGGGGAGCTGTTTTTT

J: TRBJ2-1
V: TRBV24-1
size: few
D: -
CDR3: CATSEQNGALGGEQFF
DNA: TGTGCCACCAGTGAGCAAAACGGAGCACTGGGCGGTGAGCAGTTCTTC

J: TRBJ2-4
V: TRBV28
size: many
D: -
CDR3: CASSFRQGGNIQYF
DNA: TGTGCCAGCAGTTTCAGGCAGGGAGGAAACATTCAGTACTTC

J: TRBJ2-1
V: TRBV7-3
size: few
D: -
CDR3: CASSLLGQGRDEQFF
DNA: TGTGCCAGCAGCTTATTAGGGCAGGGCAGGGATGAGCAGTTCTTC

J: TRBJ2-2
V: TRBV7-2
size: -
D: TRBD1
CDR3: CASSRSHGTGVVGELFF
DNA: TGTGCCAGCAGCCGAAGCCATGGGACAGGGGTTGTCGGGGAGCTGTTTTTT

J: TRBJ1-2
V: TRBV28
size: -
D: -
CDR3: CASSRGDWTVNYGYTF
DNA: TGTGCCAGCAGTCGGGGGGACTGGACAGTCAACTATGGCTACACCTTC

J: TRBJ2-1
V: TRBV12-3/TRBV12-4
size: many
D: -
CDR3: CASSFGGMDNEQFF
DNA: TGTGCCAGCAGTTTTGGGGGAATGGATAATGAGCAGTTCTTC

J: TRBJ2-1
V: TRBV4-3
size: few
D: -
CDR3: CASSQDLLQDNEQFF
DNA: TGCGCCAGCAGCCAAGATCTCCTCCAGGACAATGAGCAGTTCTTC

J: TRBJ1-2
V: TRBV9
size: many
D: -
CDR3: CASSGADYGYTF
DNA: TGTGCCAGCAGTGGGGCAGACTATGGCTACACCTTC

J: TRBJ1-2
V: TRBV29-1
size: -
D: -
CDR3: CSVEVATGGSDGYTF
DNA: TGCAGCGTTGAAGTAGCGACAGGTGGGTCGGATGGCTACACCTTC

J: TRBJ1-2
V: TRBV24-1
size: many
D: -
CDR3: CATSVRTDGYTF
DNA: TGTGCCACCAGTGTTAGGACAGATGGCTACACCTTC

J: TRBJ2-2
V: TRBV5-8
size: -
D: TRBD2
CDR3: CASSLAGPSGNTGELFF
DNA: TGTGCCAGCAGCTTGGCCGGGCCTAGCGGAAACACCGGGGAGCTGTTTTTT

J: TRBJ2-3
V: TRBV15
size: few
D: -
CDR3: CATSKGAGTDTQYF
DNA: TGTGCCACCAGCAAAGGGGCGGGCACAGATACGCAGTATTTT

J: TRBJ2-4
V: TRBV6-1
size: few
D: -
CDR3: CASSAGEAKNIQYF
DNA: TGTGCCAGCAGTGCAGGGGAAGCCAAAAACATTCAGTACTTC

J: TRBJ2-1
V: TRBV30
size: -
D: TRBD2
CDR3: CALTGGRSSYNEQFF
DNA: TGTGCCCTAACCGGCGGGAGGAGCTCCTACAATGAGCAGTTCTTC

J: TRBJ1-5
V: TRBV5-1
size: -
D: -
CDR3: CASSFAGYGQPQHF
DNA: TGCGCCAGCAGCTTTGCAGGGTATGGTCAGCCCCAGCATTTT

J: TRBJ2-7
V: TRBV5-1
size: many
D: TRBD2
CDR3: CASSTTSGSRYEQYF
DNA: TGCGCCAGTTCTACGACTAGCGGGAGTCGTTACGAGCAGTACTTC

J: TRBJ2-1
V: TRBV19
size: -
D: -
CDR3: CASSIDPREQFF
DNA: TGTGCCAGTAGTATAGATCCCCGGGAGCAGTTCTTC

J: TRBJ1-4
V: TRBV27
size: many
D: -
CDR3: CASSLVNGGEKLFF
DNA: TGTGCCAGCAGTTTAGTGAACGGGGGTGAAAAACTGTTTTTT

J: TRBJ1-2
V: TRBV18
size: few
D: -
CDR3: CASTGLPNYGYTF
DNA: TGTGCCAGCACAGGCCTTCCGAACTATGGCTACACCTTC

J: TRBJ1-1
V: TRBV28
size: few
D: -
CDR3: CASSPTTEAFF
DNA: TGTGCCAGCAGTCCGACTACTGAAGCTTTCTTT

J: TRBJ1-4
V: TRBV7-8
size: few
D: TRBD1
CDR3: CASSLDRDLPVDEKLFF
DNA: TGTGCCAGCAGCTTGGACAGGGACCTTCCCGTCGATGAAAAACTGTTTTTT

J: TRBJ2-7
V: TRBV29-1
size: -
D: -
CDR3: CSAGDFTSSYEQYF
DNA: TGCAGCGCCGGGGACTTCACGAGCTCCTACGAGCAGTACTTC

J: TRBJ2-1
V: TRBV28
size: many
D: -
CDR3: CASSLEGHYNEQFF
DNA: TGTGCCAGCAGTTTAGAGGGCCATTACAATGAGCAGTTCTTC

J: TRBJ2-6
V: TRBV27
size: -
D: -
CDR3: CASSLSRAGANVLTF
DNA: TGTGCCAGCAGTTTATCAAGGGCTGGGGCCAACGTCCTGACTTTC

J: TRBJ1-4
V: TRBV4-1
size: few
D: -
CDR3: CASSQDRGESTNEKLFF
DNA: TGCGCCAGCAGCCAAGATAGGGGAGAATCAACTAATGAAAAACTGTTTTTT

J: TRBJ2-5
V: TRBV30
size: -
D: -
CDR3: CAWKEGIGETQYF
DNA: TGTGCCTGGAAGGAGGGGATCGGGGAGACCCAGTACTTC

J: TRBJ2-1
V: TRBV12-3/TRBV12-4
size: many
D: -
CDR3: CATTGLAQAYNEQFF
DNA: TGTGCCACCACCGGCCTGGCGCAGGCCTACAATGAGCAGTTCTTC

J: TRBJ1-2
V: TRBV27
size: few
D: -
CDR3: CASSFRQGVYGYTF
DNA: TGTGCCAGCAGTTTCCGTCAGGGCGTCTATGGCTACACCTTC

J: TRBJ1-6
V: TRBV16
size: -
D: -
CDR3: CASSQAGGNNSPLHF
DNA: TGTGCCAGCAGCCAGGCCGGGGGTAATAATTCACCCCTCCACTTT

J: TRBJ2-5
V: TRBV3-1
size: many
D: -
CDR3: CASSQVQGGGAQYF
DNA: TGTGCCAGCAGCCAAGTACAGGGGGGGGGTGCCCAGTACTTC

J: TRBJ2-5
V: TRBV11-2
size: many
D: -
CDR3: CASSLGSQTQYF
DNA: TGTGCCAGCAGCTTGGGGAGTCAGACCCAGTACTTC

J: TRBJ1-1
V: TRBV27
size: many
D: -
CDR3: CASSTTGWGTEAFF
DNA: TGTGCCAGCAGTACAACAGGGTGGGGCACTGAAGCTTTCTTT

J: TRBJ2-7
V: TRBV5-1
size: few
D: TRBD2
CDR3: CASSIAGDAYEQYF
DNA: TGCGCCAGCAGTATAGCGGGAGATGCCTACGAGCAGTACTTC

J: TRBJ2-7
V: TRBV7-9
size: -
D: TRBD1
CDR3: CASSDSGQVREQYF
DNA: TGTGCCAGCAGCGACTCGGGACAGGTTCGCGAGCAGTACTTC

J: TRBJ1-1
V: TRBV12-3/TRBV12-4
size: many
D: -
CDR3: CASSYGPGMNTEAFF
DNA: TGTGCCAGCAGTTACGGGCCGGGCATGAACACTGAAGCTTTCTTT

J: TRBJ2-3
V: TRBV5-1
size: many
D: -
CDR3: CASSLVGRVTDTQYF
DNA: TGCGCCAGCAGCTTGGTAGGGCGCGTCACAGATACGCAGTATTTT

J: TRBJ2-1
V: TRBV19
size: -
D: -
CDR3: CASSIAAQIGLAAYNEQFF
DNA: TGTGCCAGTAGTATAGCCGCGCAGATAGGACTGGCGGCTTACAATGAGCAGTTCTTC

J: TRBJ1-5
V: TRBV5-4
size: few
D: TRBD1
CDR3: CASSSQGNDQPQHF
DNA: TGTGCCAGCAGCTCACAGGGGAACGATCAGCCCCAGCATTTT

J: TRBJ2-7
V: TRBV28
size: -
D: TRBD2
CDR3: CASSISGLAGNEQYF
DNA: TGTGCCAGCAGCATCTCGGGACTAGCGGGAAACGAGCAGTACTTC

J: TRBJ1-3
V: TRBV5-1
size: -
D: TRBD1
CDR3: CASSFSPAPGQIGNTIYF
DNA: TGCGCCAGCAGCTTTTCTCCGGCTCCGGGACAGATAGGAAACACCATATATTTT

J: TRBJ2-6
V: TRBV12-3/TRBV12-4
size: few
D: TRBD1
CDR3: CASSKTGASGANVLTF
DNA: TGTGCCAGCAGTAAGACAGGGGCCTCTGGGGCCAACGTCCTGACTTTC

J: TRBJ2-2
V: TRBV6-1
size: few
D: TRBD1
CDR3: CASSTGALNTGELFF
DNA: TGTGCCAGCAGTACAGGGGCCCTGAACACCGGGGAGCTGTTTTTT